The entry that follows covers one TCR beta chain sequence. What it binds is not known. The entry originates in a study of cytomegalovirus exposure and HLA in healthy donors. Study in general: Out of about 190 million T cells, an earlier analysis found 117 million unique TCR beta sequences in total.

General observations from the study: TCR association rates varied by HLA locus in a later analysis, with DRB1 highest and HLA-C lowest. Associated with cytomegalovirus, according to the listing, were 150 to 200 TCR beta chains.

All the people who gave samples were healthy bone marrow donors. Primers included in the PCR were 60 Vbeta and 13 Jbeta primers. The repertoire was sequenced with immunoSEQ multiplex PCR; TCRdb's copy has only in-frame clones and lacks some. The data show around 100,000 clones, over 60% seen once. This CDR3 has 12 residues. In germline, CDR1 is MNHEY, CDR2 SVGAGI. Losses at the gene ends were 5 bases for V and 11 bases for J; bases not matched to a gene: 5. The chain joins TRBV6-5 to TRBJ1-1, with 10 bases lining up with TRBD1. The TCR sequence derives from a man between 25 and 39 years old in good health and CMV-seropositive. Sequencing was performed on PBMCs. The CDR3 DNA reads as TGTGCCAGCAGTGACAGGGGGCGAAGGGCTTTCTTT. It codes for CASSDRGRRAFF.